This T cell receptor (beta chain) was obtained from a study of early T cells in non-severe SARS-CoV-2 infection (dated by TCRdb to the early 2020s). Regarding the study in general: Because TCR sequencing relied on bulk RNA taken from unsorted whole blood, pairing of alpha and beta chains was not possible. The research as a whole found: VDJdb matching was skewed toward anti-spike CD8 responses and likely underestimated virus-specific expansions by missing private and CD4 specificities.

Set within a cohort of healthcare workers in London, UK, this nested case-control study involved weekly PCR testing of nasopharyngeal swabs along with blood sampling. Healthcare workers were enrolled in the week of the UK lockdown, from 23 to 31 March 2020, and were followed every week for up to roughly 16 weeks. The cysteine opens and the phenylalanine closes a CDR3 of 15 amino acids. Here the CDR3 DNA is all that survives: 45 bases in frame from base 1. Based on the germline V gene, the CDR1 and CDR2 sequences are KGHSH and LQKENI. On this clonotype: Its antigen target is currently unknown. The junction departs from the called germline gene at one end, perhaps through a read error.

Receptor libraries were prepared by 5' RACE. These reads were obtained on a NextSeq 500. Unique molecular identifiers were attached to individual cDNA molecules in the TCR library protocol so that sequencing error and PCR bias could be corrected. Both TCR alpha and beta chains were sequenced, and tight co-correlation was observed between alpha and beta sequence abundances in each sample. As for how the authors treated the data: Decombinator V4 was used to annotate the V gene, J gene and CDR3 of the TCR sequences. TCRs were defined as expanded if a significant change between any two time points was detected under a Poisson model with p below 0.0001. TCR abundances were normalised to the total number of TCRs sequenced in each sample and reported as counts per million. TRAV1-2 paired with TRAJ12, TRAJ20 or TRAJ33 defined MAIT TCRs, while TRAV10 paired with TRAJ18 defined iNKT TCRs. VDJdb, accessed 1 November 2021, was searched for CMV, EBV and SARS-CoV-2 annotated TCRs, excluding TCRs annotated for multiple antigens. The public reads were reprocessed in TCRdb via fastp at Q25 and MiXCR, keeping in-frame beta chains. Each entry is one CDR3 protein sequence, shown with its most common DNA and genes. TCRdb's processing, not the authors', yielded these V and J calls. The sample yields 87,000 or so distinct CDR3 sequences; around 12% were counted once. Together, the top ten hold approximately 6.1% of the sample.

The chain uses TRBV18 and TRBJ2-1; the D region is possibly TRBD1 or TRBD2, each matching across 7 bases. This sequence was found in an adult who was a healthcare worker with PCR-confirmed SARS-CoV-2 infection or an uninfected control (not recorded which). What was sequenced was whole blood. Read as DNA, the sequence is TGTGCCAGCTCACCCATGACAGGGAGGGGGCATGACCAGTTCTTC. The translation is CASSPMTGRGHDQFF.